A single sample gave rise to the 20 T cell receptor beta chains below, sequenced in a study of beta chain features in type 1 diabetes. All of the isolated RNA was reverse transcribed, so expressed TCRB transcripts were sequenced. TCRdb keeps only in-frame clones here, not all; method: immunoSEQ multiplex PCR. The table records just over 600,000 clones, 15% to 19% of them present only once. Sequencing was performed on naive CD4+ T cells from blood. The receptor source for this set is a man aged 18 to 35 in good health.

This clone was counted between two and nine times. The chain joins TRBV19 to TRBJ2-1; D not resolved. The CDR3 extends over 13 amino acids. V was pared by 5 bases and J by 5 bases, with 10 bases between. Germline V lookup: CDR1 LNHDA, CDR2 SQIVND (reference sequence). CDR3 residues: CASSPVGNNEQFF. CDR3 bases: TGTGCCAGTAGTCCGGTAGGAAACAATGAGCAGTTCTTC.

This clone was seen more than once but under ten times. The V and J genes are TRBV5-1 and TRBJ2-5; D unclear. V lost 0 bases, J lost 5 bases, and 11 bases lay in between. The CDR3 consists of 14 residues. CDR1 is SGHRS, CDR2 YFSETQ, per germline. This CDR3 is CASSLDQAPETQYF. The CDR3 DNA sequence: TGCGCCAGCAGCTTGGACCAGGCCCCCGAGACCCAGTACTTC.

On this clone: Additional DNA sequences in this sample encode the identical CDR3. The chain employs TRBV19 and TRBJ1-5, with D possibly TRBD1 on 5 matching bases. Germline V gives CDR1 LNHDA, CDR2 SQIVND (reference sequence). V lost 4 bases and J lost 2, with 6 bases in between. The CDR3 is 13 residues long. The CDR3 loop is CASSKQGNQPQHF. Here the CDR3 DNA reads TGTGCCAGTAGTAAACAGGGCAATCAGCCCCAGCATTTT.

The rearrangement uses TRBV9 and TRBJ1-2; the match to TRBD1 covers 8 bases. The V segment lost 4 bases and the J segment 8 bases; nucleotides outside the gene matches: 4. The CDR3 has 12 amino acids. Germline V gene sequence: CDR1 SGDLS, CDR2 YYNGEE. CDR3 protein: CASSWTGSGYTF. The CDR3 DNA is TGTGCCAGCAGCTGGACAGGGAGCGGCTACACCTTC.

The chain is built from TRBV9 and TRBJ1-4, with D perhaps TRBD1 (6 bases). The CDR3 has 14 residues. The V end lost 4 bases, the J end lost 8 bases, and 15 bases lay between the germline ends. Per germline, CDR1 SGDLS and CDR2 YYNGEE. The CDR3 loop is CASSLGQREEKLFF. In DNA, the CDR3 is TGTGCCAGCAGCCTCGGACAGAGGGAAGAAAAACTGTTTTTT. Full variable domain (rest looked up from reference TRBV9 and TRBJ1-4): DSGVTQTPKHLITATGQRVTLRCSPRSGDLSVYWYQQSLDQGLQFLIQYYNGEERAKGNILERFSAQQFPDLHSELNLSSLELGDSALYFCASSLGQREEKLFFGSGTQLSVL.

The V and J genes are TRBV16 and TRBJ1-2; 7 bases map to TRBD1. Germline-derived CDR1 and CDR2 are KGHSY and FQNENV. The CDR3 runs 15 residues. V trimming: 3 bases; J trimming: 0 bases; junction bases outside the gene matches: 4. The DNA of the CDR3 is TGTGCCAGCAGCCACGGGACAGCCTCTAACTATGGCTACACCTTC. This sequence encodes CASSHGTASNYGYTF.

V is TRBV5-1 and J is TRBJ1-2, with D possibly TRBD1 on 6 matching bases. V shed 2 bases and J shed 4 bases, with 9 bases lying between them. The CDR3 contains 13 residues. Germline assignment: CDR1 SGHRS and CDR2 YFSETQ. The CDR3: CASSFQGSYGYTF. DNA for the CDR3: TGCGCCAGCAGCTTCCAGGGGAGCTATGGCTACACCTTC. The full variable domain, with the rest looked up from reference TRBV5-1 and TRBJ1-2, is KAGVTQTPRYLIKTRGQQVTLSCSPISGHRSVSWYQQTPGQGLQFLFEYFSETQRNKGNFPGRFSGRQFSNSRSEMNVSTLELGDSALYLCASSFQGSYGYTFGSGTRLTVV.

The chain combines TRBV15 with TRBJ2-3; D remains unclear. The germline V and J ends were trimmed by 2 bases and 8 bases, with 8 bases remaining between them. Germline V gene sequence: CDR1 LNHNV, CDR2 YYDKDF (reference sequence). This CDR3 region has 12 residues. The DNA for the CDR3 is TGTGCCACCAGCAGATTAGCAGTTACGCAGTATTTT. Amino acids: CATSRLAVTQYF.

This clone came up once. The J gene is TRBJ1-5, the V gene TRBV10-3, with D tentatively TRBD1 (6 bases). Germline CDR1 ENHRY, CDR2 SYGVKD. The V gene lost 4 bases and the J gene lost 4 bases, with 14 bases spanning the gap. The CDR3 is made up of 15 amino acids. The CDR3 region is CAISAGDRSNQPQHF. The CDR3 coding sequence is TGTGCCATCAGTGCCGGAGACAGGAGTAATCAGCCCCAGCATTTT.

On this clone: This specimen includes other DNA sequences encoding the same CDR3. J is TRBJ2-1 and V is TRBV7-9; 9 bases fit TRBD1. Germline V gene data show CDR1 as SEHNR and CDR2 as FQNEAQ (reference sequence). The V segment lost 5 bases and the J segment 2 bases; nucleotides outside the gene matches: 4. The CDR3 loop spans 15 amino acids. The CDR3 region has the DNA TGTGCCAGCAGCCAGGGACAGGGCACCTACAATGAGCAGTTCTTC. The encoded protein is CASSQGQGTYNEQFF.

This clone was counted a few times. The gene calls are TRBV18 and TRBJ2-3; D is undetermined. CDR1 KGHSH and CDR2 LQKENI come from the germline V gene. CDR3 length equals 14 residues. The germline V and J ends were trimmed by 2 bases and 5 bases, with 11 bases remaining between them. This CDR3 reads CASSPIPTGDTQYF. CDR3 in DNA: TGTGCCAGCTCACCAATACCCACGGGAGATACGCAGTATTTT. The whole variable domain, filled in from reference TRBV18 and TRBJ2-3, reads NAGVMQNPRHLVRRRGQEARLRCSPMKGHSHVYWYRQLPEEGLKFMVYLQKENIIDESGMPKERFSAEFPKEGPSILRIQQVVRGDSAAYFCASSPIPTGDTQYFGPGTRLTVL.

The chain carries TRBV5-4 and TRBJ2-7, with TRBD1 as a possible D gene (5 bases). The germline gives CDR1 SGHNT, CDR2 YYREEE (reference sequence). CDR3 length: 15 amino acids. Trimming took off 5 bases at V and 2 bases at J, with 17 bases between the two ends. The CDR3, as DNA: TGTGCCAGCAGGACTTCGAAGGACACGACCTACGAGCAGTACTTC. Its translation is CASRTSKDTTYEQYF.

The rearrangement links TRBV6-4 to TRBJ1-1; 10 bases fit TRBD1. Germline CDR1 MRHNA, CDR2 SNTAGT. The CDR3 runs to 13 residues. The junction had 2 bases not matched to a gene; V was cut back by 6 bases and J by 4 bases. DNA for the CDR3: TGTGCCAGCAGAGGACAGGGGGTCACTGAAGCTTTCTTT. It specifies CASRGQGVTEAFF.

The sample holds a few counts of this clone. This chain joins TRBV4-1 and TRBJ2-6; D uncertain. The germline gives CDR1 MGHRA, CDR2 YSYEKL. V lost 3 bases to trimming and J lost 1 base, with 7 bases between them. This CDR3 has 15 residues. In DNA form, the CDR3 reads TGCGCCAGCAGCCAGCCCATTTCTGGGGCCAACGTCCTGACTTTC. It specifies CASSQPISGANVLTF.

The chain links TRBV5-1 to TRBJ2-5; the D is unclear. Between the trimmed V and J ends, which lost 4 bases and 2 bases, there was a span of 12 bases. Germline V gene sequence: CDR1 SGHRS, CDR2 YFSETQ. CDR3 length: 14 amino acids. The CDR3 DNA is TGCGCCAGCAGCGAAGTAGGTGGGCAAGAGACCCAGTACTTC. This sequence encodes CASSEVGGQETQYF.

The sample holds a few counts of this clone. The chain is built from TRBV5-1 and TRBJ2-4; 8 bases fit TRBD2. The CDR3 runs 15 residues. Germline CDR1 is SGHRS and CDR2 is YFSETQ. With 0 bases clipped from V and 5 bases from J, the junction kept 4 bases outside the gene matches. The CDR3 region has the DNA TGCGCCAGCAGCTTGGCGGGAGGGAAGGAAAACATTCAGTACTTC. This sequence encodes CASSLAGGKENIQYF.

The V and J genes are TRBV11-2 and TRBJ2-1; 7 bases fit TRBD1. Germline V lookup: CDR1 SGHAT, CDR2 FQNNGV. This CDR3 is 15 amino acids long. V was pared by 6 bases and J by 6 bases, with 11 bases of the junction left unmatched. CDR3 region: CASSSKGAIGNEQFF. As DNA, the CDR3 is TGTGCCAGCAGTTCTAAGGGGGCGATTGGCAATGAGCAGTTCTTC.

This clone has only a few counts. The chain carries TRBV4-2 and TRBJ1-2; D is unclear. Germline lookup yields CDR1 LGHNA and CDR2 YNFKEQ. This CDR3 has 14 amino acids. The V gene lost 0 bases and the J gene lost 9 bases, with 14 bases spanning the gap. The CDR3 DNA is TGTGCCAGCAGCCAAGATGCCAGTTCCTTTCGCTACACCTTC. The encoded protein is CASSQDASSFRYTF.

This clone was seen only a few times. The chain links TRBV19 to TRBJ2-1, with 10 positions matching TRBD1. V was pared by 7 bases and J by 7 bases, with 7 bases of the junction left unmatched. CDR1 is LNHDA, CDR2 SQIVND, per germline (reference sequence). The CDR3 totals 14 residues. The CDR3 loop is CASTRQGAGNEQFF. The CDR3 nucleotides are TGTGCCAGTACTAGACAGGGGGCGGGGAATGAGCAGTTCTTC.

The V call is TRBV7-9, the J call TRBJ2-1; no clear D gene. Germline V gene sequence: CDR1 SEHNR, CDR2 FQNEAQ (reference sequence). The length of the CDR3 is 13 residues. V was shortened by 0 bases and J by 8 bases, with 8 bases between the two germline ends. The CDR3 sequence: CASSLAGNDEQFF. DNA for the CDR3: TGTGCCAGCAGCTTAGCAGGGAACGATGAGCAGTTCTTC.